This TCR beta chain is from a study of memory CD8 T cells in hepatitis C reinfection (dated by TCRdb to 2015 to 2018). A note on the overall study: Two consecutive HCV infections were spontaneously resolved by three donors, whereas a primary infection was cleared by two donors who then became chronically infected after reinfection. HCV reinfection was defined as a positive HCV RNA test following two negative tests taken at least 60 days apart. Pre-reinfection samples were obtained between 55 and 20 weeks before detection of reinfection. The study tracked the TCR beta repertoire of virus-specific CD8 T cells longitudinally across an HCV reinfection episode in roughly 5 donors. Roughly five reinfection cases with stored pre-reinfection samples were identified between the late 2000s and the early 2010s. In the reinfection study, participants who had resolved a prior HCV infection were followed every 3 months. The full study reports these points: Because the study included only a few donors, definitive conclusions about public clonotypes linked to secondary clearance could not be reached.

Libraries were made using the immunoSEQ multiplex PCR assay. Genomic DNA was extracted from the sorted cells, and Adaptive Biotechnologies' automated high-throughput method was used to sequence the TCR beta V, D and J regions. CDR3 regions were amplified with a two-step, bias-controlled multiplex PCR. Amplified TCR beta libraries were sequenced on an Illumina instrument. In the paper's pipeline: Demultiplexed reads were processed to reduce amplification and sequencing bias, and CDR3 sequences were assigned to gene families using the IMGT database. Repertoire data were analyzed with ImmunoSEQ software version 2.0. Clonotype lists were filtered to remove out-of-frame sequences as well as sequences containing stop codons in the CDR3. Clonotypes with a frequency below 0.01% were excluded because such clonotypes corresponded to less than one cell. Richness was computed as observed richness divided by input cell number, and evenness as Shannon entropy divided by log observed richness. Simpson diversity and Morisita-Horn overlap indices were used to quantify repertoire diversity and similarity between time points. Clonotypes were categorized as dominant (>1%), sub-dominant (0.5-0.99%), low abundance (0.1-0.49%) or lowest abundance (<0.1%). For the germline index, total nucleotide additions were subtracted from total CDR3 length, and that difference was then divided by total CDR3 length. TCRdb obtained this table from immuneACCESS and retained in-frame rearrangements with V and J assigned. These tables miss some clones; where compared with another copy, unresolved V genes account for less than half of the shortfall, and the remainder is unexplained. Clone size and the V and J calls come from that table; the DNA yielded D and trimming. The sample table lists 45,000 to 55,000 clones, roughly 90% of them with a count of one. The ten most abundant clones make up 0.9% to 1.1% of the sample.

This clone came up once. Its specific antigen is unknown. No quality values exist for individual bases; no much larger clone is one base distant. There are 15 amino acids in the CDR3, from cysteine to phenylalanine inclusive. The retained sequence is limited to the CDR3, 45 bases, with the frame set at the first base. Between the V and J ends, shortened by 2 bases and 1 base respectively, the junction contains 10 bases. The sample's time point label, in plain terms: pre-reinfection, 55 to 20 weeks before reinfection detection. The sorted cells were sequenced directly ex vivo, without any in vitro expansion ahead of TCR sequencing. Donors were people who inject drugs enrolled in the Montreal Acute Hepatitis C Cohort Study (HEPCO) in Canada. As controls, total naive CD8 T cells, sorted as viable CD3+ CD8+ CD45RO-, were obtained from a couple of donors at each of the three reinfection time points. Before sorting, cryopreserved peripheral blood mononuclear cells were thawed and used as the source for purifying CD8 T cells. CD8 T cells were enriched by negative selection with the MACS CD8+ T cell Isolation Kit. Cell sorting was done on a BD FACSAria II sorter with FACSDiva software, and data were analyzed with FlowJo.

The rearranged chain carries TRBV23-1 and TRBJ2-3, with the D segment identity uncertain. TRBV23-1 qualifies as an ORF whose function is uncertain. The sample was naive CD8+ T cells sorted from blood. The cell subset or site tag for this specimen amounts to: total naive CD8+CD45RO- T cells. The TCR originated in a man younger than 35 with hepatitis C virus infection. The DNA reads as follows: TGCGCCAGCAGTCAACCCAGGCCCTGCACAGATACGCAGTATTTT. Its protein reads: CASSQPRPCTDTQYF.